This T cell receptor beta chain was retrieved from a study of CD8 T cells in Susac syndrome. Study-wide results and limits: TEMRA cells and active patients showed peak Susac CD8+ clonal expansion. Detection of Susac-specific public clones gave around 15 in total CD8+ repertoires and about five in CD8+ TEMRA repertoires.

Sequencing of TCR beta covered CD8+ and CD4+ T cells obtained from blood. About 0.5 to 1 ug RNA was reverse transcribed with random hexamers. Coverage of TCR beta CDR3 amplification by immunoSEQ multiplex PCR extended to 54 Vbeta and 13 Jbeta. TCRdb processed the immunoSEQ multiplex PCR reads anew with MiXCR; each CDR3 protein has one entry. The sample lists fewer than 90,000 distinct CDR3 sequences, 80% to 95% occurring once. This CDR3 is built from 16 residues. Trimming pared 4 bases from V and 0 bases from J, leaving 13 bases between. Looked up from germline, CDR1 is LGHNA and CDR2 is YSLEER. In regard to this clonotype: What it binds is unknown.

Material for sequencing was CD8+ T cells from PBMCs. The TCR comes from a human donor with Susac syndrome. This chain joins TRBV4-3 and TRBJ1-3; the D is unclear. The CDR3 here is CASSPRGSSSGNTIYF. DNA of the CDR3: TGCGCCAGCAGCCCCCGTGGGTCCTCCTCTGGAAACACCATATATTTT.